The rows below give T cell receptor beta chains drawn from one sample of a study of cytotoxic CD8 clonotypes in ibrutinib-treated CLL. Clones were read by immunoSEQ multiplex PCR, and TCRdb kept only the in-frame ones, dropping some. The profile covers around 300,000 clones, with 80% appearing a single time and over 5.5% taken by the ten largest. The sample in question was PBMCs, obtained before ibrutinib treatment. The receptors were sampled from a human donor with chronic lymphocytic leukemia. CDR3s include the opening cysteine and the closing phenylalanine or tryptophan. D genes are given only for firm matches. Not every row has a clone size; where given, it reads once, few, many or a size class.

j_call v_call d_call clone_size cdr3_aa cdr3_nt
TRBJ2-1 TRBV18 NA once CASSPGDEQFF TGTGCCAGCTCACCAGGGGATGAGCAGTTCTTC
TRBJ2-1 TRBV29-1 NA NA CSPQRRGNEQFF TGCAGCCCCCAGCGGAGGGGGAATGAGCAGTTCTTC
TRBJ2-5 TRBV6-5 NA NA CASSSAGETQYF TGTGCCAGCAGTTCCGCAGGAGAGACCCAGTACTTC
TRBJ2-1 TRBV7-7 NA NA CASSLGDAEQFF TGTGCTAGCAGCTTAGGGGACGCTGAGCAGTTCTTC
TRBJ2-7 TRBV6-5 NA NA CASTYLGGYEQYF TGTGCCAGCACCTACCTAGGGGGCTACGAGCAGTACTTC
TRBJ2-2 TRBV6-5 NA NA CASSYSRPRGGELFF TGTGCCAGCAGTTACTCGAGACCCCGGGGCGGGGAGCTGTTTTTT
TRBJ2-2 TRBV30 TRBD2 NA CAWSREATGELFF TGTGCCTGGAGTCGGGAGGCCACCGGGGAGCTGTTTTTT
TRBJ2-1 TRBV10-3 TRBD2 NA CAIRTDGTSAYNEQFF TGTGCCATCAGAACCGACGGGACTAGCGCCTACAATGAGCAGTTCTTC
TRBJ2-1 TRBV7-6 TRBD2 NA CASRRAGGDNEQFF TGTGCCAGCCGACGAGCGGGAGGGGACAATGAGCAGTTCTTC
TRBJ2-1 TRBV28 NA NA CASSRLANYNEQFF TGTGCCAGCAGTAGGCTAGCGAACTACAATGAGCAGTTCTTC
TRBJ2-1 TRBV7-6 TRBD2 NA CASSPLVAGSYNEQFF TGTGCCAGCAGCCCCCTAGTAGCGGGCTCCTACAATGAGCAGTTCTTC
TRBJ2-1 TRBV19 NA NA CATALTSSYNEQFF TGTGCCACCGCACTTACCAGCTCCTACAATGAGCAGTTCTTC
TRBJ2-7 TRBV30 NA few CAWSAGRFHEQYF TGTGCCTGGAGTGCCGGCAGGTTCCACGAGCAGTACTTC
TRBJ2-1 TRBV6-4 NA NA CASSDSGQVWNEQFF TGTGCCAGCAGTGACTCCGGCCAGGTTTGGAATGAGCAGTTCTTC
TRBJ1-4 TRBV27 TRBD1 NA CASSLARGLATNEKLFF TGTGCCAGCAGTTTGGCCAGGGGGTTGGCAACTAATGAAAAACTGTTTTTT
TRBJ2-7 TRBV15 TRBD2 NA CATSRGLIAGAYEQYF TGTGCCACCAGCAGAGGATTGATAGCGGGAGCTTACGAGCAGTACTTC
TRBJ2-7 TRBV28 TRBD2 NA CASSAGTSGTPYEQYF TGTGCCAGCAGCGCCGGGACTAGCGGAACCCCCTACGAGCAGTACTTC
TRBJ1-3 TRBV6-5 NA NA CASSLGGRPGNTIYF TGTGCCAGCAGTTTGGGGGGCAGGCCAGGAAACACCATATATTTT
TRBJ1-5 TRBV15 NA NA CATSRVGGLQHF TGTGCCACCAGCAGGGTAGGAGGTCTCCAGCATTTT
TRBJ1-1 TRBV5-1 TRBD1 NA CASSSTGRDTEAFF TGCGCCAGCAGCTCGACAGGGAGGGACACTGAAGCTTTCTTT
TRBJ1-5 TRBV30 NA NA CAWSVQLSNQPQHF TGTGCCTGGAGTGTACAACTTAGCAATCAGCCCCAGCATTTT
TRBJ2-7 TRBV29-1 NA NA CSASSGGSYEQYF TGCAGCGCCAGTAGCGGAGGCTCCTACGAGCAGTACTTC
TRBJ2-1 TRBV27 NA NA CASSFAGLYNEQFF TGTGCCAGCAGTTTCGCAGGACTTTACAATGAGCAGTTCTTC
TRBJ2-7 TRBV5-6 TRBD2 few CASSLGAGGPYEQYF TGTGCCAGCAGCTTGGGGGCGGGAGGGCCGTACGAGCAGTACTTC
TRBJ1-4 TRBV6-5 NA once CASSYSSGEKLFF TGTGCCAGCAGTTACTCTTCAGGGGAAAAACTGTTTTTT
TRBJ2-3 TRBV19 TRBD2 NA CASSIEASGGSGAQYF TGTGCCAGTAGTATAGAAGCTAGCGGGGGCTCTGGGGCGCAGTATTTT
TRBJ2-3 TRBV5-1 NA NA CASSLASNTDTQYF TGCGCCAGCAGCTTGGCCTCGAACACAGATACGCAGTATTTT